A single sample is the source of the 23 T cell receptor beta chains below, sequenced in a study of blood T cell repertoires in COVID-19. TCRdb's copy holds only in-frame clones and misses some; the assay was immunoSEQ multiplex PCR. This table holds about 220,000 clones, about 80% found once. Material: PBMCs or T cells enriched from blood (not recorded which). Receptors originate from a woman between 40 and 50 years old with acute COVID-19.

The chain couples TRBV2 to TRBJ2-1; D is uncertain. Germline V gene lookup returns CDR1 SNHLY and CDR2 FYNNEI. Trimming took off 2 bases at V and 1 base at J, with 6 bases between the two ends. This CDR3 has 14 amino acids. CDR3: CASSEQSSYNEQFF. In DNA, the CDR3 is TGTGCCAGCAGTGAACAGTCGTCCTACAATGAGCAGTTCTTC.

The chain combines TRBV5-1 with TRBJ1-6, with TRBD1 as a possible D gene (5 bases). The CDR3 is made up of 17 amino acids. Trimming pared 4 bases from V and 5 bases from J, leaving 19 bases between. Germline-derived CDR1 and CDR2 are SGHRS and YFSETQ. CDR3 sequence reads: CASSPRQRTPNNSPLHF. CDR3 coding DNA: TGCGCCAGCAGCCCGCGGCAGAGGACACCAAATAATTCACCCCTCCACTTT.

V and J are TRBV24-1 and TRBJ2-2; D is perhaps TRBD2 (6 bases). CDR3 length: 14 amino acids. Germline CDR1 KGHDR, CDR2 SFDVKD. Trimming took 4 bases from V and 7 from J, leaving 12 bases between them. CDR3 sequence (DNA): TGTGCCACCAGTGAGCAACGGGAGAACGGGGAGCTGTTTTTT. Translating gives CATSEQRENGELFF.

The J gene is TRBJ2-5, the V gene TRBV28; D gene uncertain. V shed 6 bases and J shed 5 bases, with 10 bases lying between them. This CDR3 contains 12 residues. From germline, CDR1 is MDHEN and CDR2 SYDVKM. CDR3 region: CASSGRGETQYF. As DNA, the CDR3 is TGTGCCAGCAGCGGCCGCGGCGAGACCCAGTACTTC. Full variable domain (outside the CDR3, taken from reference TRBV28 and TRBJ2-5): DVKVTQSSRYLVKRTGEKVFLECVQDMDHENMFWYRQDPGLGLRLIYFSYDVKMKEKGDIPEGYSVSREKKERFSLILESASTNQTSMYLCASSGRGETQYFGPGTRLLVL.

This clone has only one observation. The chain is built from TRBV14 and TRBJ2-2; no clear D. The CDR3 has 15 amino acids. With 1 base removed from V and 4 bases from J, the gap between germline ends came to 10 bases. Per the germline V gene, CDR1 is SGHDN and CDR2 is FVKESK. The CDR3 loop reads CASSQARSTTGELFF. The CDR3 DNA is TGTGCCAGCAGCCAAGCGCGGAGTACCACCGGGGAGCTGTTTTTT.

V usage is TRBV14 and J usage is TRBJ2-7, with a weak D call TRBD1 (5 bases). The CDR3 contains 15 residues. In germline, CDR1 is SGHDN, CDR2 FVKESK. V was shortened by 2 bases and J by 3 bases, with 14 bases between the two germline ends. CDR3 nucleotides: TGTGCCAGCAGCCAATTCACAGGAACCCTCTACGAGCAGTACTTC. Translating gives CASSQFTGTLYEQYF.

This clone was counted a single time. The chain employs TRBV7-9 and TRBJ1-4, with D possibly TRBD1 on 5 matching bases. Germline V gene data show CDR1 as SEHNR and CDR2 as FQNEAQ (reference sequence). V gave up 2 bases and J gave up 7 bases, with 11 bases separating them. The CDR3 sequence is 14 residues long. In nucleotides, the CDR3 is TGTGCCAGCAGCTTAAACAGGAGGGGTGAAAAACTGTTTTTT. This gives the protein CASSLNRRGEKLFF.

The chain uses TRBV20-1 and TRBJ1-2; the D is unclear. V shed 6 bases and J shed 2 bases, with 7 bases lying between them. The CDR3 is made up of 11 amino acids. The germline CDR1 and CDR2 sequences are DFQATT and SNEGSKA (reference sequence). CDR3 residues: CSAIQNYGYTF. CDR3 nucleotides: TGCAGTGCCATACAGAACTATGGCTACACCTTC.

This clone was seen only once. The chain carries TRBV12-5 and TRBJ1-1; TRBD1 might be the D (5 bases). The CDR3 sequence is 15 residues long. The germline V and J ends were trimmed by 2 bases and 6 bases, with 16 bases remaining between them. Germline V gene lookup returns CDR1 LGHNT and CDR2 FRNRAP. CDR3 DNA: TGTGCTAGTGGTTTGCGAAACTTCCGGGGGGCTGAAGCTTTCTTT. Protein product: CASGLRNFRGAEAFF.

The chain has TRBV4-3 and TRBJ1-4; D might be TRBD1 (5 bases). This CDR3 has 17 amino acids. The germline gives CDR1 LGHNA, CDR2 YSLEER. The ends were cut back, 0 bases at V and 6 bases at J, with 17 bases in the middle. Written as DNA, the CDR3 is TGCGCCAGCAGCCAAGATTGGGGCGGGACCTGGGATGAAAAACTGTTTTTT. The encoded protein is CASSQDWGGTWDEKLFF.

The rearrangement uses TRBV21-1 and TRBJ2-1; TRBD2, the table's D call, was not compared with the DNA. TRBV21-1 is tagged as a pseudogene. The CDR3 extends over 16 amino acids. The CDR3 spells CASIKEGPELLDEQFF. DNA of the CDR3: TGTGCCAGCATAAAGGAGGGACCTGAACTTCTGGATGAGCAGTTCTTC.

The chain uses TRBV7-9 and TRBJ2-7; 7 bases agree with TRBD1. The germline V gene has CDR1 SEHNR and CDR2 FQNEAQ (reference sequence). This CDR3 is built from 14 residues. The junction had 6 bases not matched to a gene; V was cut back by 5 bases and J by 2 bases. The chain's CDR3 is CASSVTGSPYEQYF. In DNA, the CDR3 is TGTGCCAGCAGCGTGACAGGGTCCCCCTACGAGCAGTACTTC.

With regard to this clone: This sample includes further DNA sequences coding for the same CDR3. The V gene is TRBV3-1 (or the pseudogene TRBV3-2), the J gene TRBJ1-6; TRBD1 agrees at 8 bases. There are 14 residues in the CDR3. Germline V gene sequence: CDR1 LGHDT, CDR2 YNNKEL (reference sequence). The V and J ends lost 3 bases and 5 bases, in that order; junction bases with no gene match: 0. The chain's CDR3 is CASSQGQDNSPLHF. The CDR3 DNA follows: TGTGCCAGCAGCCAGGGACAGGATAATTCACCCCTCCACTTT.

This chain links TRBV19 with TRBJ1-5; the D is unclear. Germline-derived CDR1 and CDR2 are LNHDA and SQIVND (reference sequence). This CDR3 has 13 amino acids. The V end lost 1 base, the J end lost 3 bases, and 4 bases lay between the germline ends. The CDR3 region is CASSIVNNQPQHF. For the CDR3, the DNA is TGTGCCAGTAGTATAGTAAACAATCAGCCCCAGCATTTT.

The chain links TRBV4-2 to TRBJ2-2, with 9 bases aligning to TRBD2. Germline loops: CDR1 LGHNA, CDR2 YNFKEQ. Unmatched junction bases numbered 3, after V lost 1 base and J lost 6 bases. There are 15 residues in the CDR3. CDR3 DNA sequence: TGTGCCAGCAGCCAAGCGGCGGGGGGGCCCGGGGAGCTGTTTTTT. This translates into CASSQAAGGPGELFF.

The rearrangement links TRBV27 to TRBJ1-2; D is unresolved. Germline V gives CDR1 MNHEY, CDR2 SMNVEV (reference sequence). The CDR3 loop spans 14 amino acids. The V end was cut by 5 bases, the J end by 3 bases, with 13 bases between. CDR3 in amino acids: CASSPLGGDYGYTF. CDR3 bases: TGTGCCAGCAGTCCTTTAGGCGGCGACTATGGCTACACCTTC.

This chain uses TRBV7-2 with TRBJ2-1; D possibly corresponds to TRBD2 (6 bases). Trimming took off 5 bases at V and 11 bases at J, with 22 bases between the two ends. The CDR3 has 15 residues. Germline V gene sequence: CDR1 SGHTA, CDR2 FQGNSA. CDR3 nucleotide sequence: TGTGCCAGCAGCCCCCCCAGCGGGCGAAGGGCCCAGCAGTTCTTC. This codes for CASSPPSGRRAQQFF.

V usage is TRBV7-2 and J usage is TRBJ2-3; a possible D gene is TRBD2 (5 bases). This CDR3 region has 13 residues. The germline CDR1 and CDR2 sequences are SGHTA and FQGNSA. Trimming removed 5 bases from V and 3 bases from J, with 9 bases in between. CDR3 nucleotide sequence: TGTGCCAGCAGCCTCGGGGTTACAGATACGCAGTATTTT. This codes for CASSLGVTDTQYF.

The rearrangement joins TRBV7-6 to TRBJ1-5; D not resolved. CDR3 length: 15 residues. V was cut by 1 base and J by 2 bases, with 9 bases left in between. The germline V gene encodes CDR1 SGHVS and CDR2 FNYEAQ. The CDR3 loop is CASSLDGSGNQPQHF. Here the CDR3 DNA reads TGTGCCAGCAGCTTAGACGGGTCAGGCAATCAGCCCCAGCATTTT.

J is TRBJ2-7 and V is TRBV6-1; possibly TRBD2 for D (5 bases). V lost 2 bases and J lost 6, with 11 bases in between. Germline V gives CDR1 MNHNS, CDR2 SASEGT. The CDR3 has 13 amino acids. The DNA for the CDR3 is TGTGCCAGCAGTGAAAGTCTAGCCTCCGAGCAGTACTTC. It encodes CASSESLASEQYF.

The V call is TRBV9, the J call TRBJ2-4; TRBD1 matches 7 bases. The CDR3 is 15 residues long. Germline V CDR1 and CDR2: SGDLS, YYNGEE. V lost 3 bases, J lost 5 bases, and 8 bases stayed unmatched. The CDR3 DNA is TGTGCCAGCAGCGCTTCCCCCGGGACAGAAAACATTCAGTACTTC. Amino acid sequence: CASSASPGTENIQYF.

V is TRBV10-3 and J is TRBJ2-7; 9 nucleotides line up with TRBD1. Germline V gene lookup returns CDR1 ENHRY and CDR2 SYGVKD. The J segment lost 2 bases and the V segment lost 0 bases, leaving 5 bases of the junction unmatched. The CDR3 totals 16 residues. In DNA, the CDR3 is TGTGCCATCAGTGAGTCTAGCGGACAGGGGACCTACGAGCAGTACTTC. It specifies CAISESSGQGTYEQYF.

This chain uses TRBV11-3 with TRBJ2-3, with 16 nucleotides matching TRBD2. V was pared by 5 bases and J by 5 bases, with 4 bases of the junction left unmatched. The CDR3 loop spans 16 amino acids. CDR1 and CDR2 from the germline V gene are SGHNT and YENEEA. The DNA of the CDR3 is TGTGCCAGCAGCCCGGGGACTAGCGGGAGGGGAGATACGCAGTATTTT. This gives the protein CASSPGTSGRGDTQYF. Full variable domain (missing parts from reference TRBV11-3 and TRBJ2-3): EAGVVQSPRYKIIEKKQPVAFWCNPISGHNTLYWYLQNLGQGPELLIRYENEEAVDDSQLPKDRFSAERLKGVDSTLKIQPAELGDSAVYLCASSPGTSGRGDTQYFGPGTRLTVL.